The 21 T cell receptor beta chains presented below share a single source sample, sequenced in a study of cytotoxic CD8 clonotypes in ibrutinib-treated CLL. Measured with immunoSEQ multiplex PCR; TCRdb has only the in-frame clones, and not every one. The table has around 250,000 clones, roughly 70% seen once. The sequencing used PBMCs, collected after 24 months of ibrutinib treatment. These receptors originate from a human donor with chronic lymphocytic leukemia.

CDR3 loop: CSVVRRDRRLNEQFF. Written as DNA, the CDR3 is TGCAGCGTCGTCCGACGGGACAGGAGACTCAATGAGCAGTTCTTC. The rearrangement uses TRBV29-1 and TRBJ2-1; 8 positions match TRBD1. V gave up 6 bases and J gave up 6 bases; unmatched junction bases: 13. The CDR3 runs to 15 residues. Germline V gene sequence: CDR1 SQVTM, CDR2 ANQGSEA.

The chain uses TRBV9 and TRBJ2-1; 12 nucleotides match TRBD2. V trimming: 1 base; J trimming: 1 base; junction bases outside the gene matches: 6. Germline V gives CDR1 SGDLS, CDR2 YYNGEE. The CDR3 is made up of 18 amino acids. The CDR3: CASSVLAGGPLSYNEQFF. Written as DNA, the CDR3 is TGTGCCAGCAGCGTACTAGCGGGAGGGCCACTTTCCTACAATGAGCAGTTCTTC.

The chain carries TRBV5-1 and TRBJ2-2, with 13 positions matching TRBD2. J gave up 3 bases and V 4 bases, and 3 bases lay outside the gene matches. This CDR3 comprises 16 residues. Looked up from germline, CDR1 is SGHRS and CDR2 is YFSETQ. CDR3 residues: CASSPGTSGDTGELFF. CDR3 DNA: TGCGCCAGCAGCCCCGGGACTAGCGGGGACACCGGGGAGCTGTTTTTT.

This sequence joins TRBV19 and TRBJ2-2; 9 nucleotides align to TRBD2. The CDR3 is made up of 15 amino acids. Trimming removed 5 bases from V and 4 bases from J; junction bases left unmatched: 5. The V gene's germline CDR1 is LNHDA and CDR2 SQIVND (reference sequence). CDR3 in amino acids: CASSPSGGSTGELFF. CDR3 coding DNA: TGTGCCAGTAGTCCGAGCGGGGGGAGCACCGGGGAGCTGTTTTTT.

DNA for the CDR3: TGTGCCAGTTTACGGGACGTCGACCAAGAGACCCAGTACTTC. Its translation: CASLRDVDQETQYF. This chain uses TRBV7-9 with TRBJ2-5, with D possibly being TRBD1 or TRBD2 (5 bases each). The germline CDR1 and CDR2 sequences are SEHNR and FQNEAQ (reference sequence). This CDR3 is 14 amino acids long. V lost 9 bases, J lost 0 bases, and 14 bases lay in between.

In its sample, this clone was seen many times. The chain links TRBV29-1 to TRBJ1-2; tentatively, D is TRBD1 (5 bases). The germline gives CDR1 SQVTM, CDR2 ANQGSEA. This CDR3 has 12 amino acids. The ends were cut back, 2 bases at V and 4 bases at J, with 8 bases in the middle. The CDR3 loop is CSVERGAYGYTF. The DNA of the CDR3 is TGCAGCGTTGAAAGGGGTGCCTATGGCTACACCTTC.

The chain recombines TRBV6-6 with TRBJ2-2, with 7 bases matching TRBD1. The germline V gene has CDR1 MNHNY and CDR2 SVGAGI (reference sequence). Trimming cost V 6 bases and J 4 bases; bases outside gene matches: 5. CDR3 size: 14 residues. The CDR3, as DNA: TGTGCCAGCAGATTGGGACAGCGCACCGGGGAGCTGTTTTTT. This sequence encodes CASRLGQRTGELFF.

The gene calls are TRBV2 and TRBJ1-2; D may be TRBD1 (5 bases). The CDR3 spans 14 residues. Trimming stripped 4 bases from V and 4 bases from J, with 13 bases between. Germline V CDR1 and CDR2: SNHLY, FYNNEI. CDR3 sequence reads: CASSGSGRGYGYTF. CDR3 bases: TGTGCCAGCAGTGGGTCGGGTAGGGGCTATGGCTACACCTTC.

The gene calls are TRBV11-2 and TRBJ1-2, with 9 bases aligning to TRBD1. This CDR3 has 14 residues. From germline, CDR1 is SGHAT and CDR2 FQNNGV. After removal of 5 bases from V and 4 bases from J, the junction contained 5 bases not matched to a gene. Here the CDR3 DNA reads TGTGCCAGCAGCCCAGGACAGGGGACCTATGGCTACACCTTC. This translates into CASSPGQGTYGYTF.

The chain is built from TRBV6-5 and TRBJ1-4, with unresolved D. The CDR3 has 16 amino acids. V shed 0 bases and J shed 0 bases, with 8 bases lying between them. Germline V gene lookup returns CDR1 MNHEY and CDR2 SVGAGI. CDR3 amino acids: CASSYSGTATNEKLFF. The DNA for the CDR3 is TGTGCCAGCAGTTACTCTGGTACTGCAACTAATGAAAAACTGTTTTTT.

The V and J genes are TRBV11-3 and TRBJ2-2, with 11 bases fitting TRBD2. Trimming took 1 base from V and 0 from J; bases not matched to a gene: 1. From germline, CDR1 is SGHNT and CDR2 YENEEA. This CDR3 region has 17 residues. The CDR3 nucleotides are TGTGCCAGCAGCTTAGCACTAGCGGGGGCGAACACCGGGGAGCTGTTTTTT. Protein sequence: CASSLALAGANTGELFF.

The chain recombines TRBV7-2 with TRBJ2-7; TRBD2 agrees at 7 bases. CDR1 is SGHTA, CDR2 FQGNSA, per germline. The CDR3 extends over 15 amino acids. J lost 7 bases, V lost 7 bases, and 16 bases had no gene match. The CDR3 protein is CASTRAPSGYGEQYF. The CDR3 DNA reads TGTGCCAGCACTAGAGCCCCTAGCGGCTACGGAGAGCAGTACTTC.

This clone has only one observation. The CDR3 DNA reads TGTGCCAGCGATACAGGCACCGGGGAGCTGTTTTTT. Translated: CASDTGTGELFF. The chain is built from TRBV2 and TRBJ2-2; TRBD1 might be the D (5 bases). The CDR3 totals 12 residues. CDR1 is SNHLY and CDR2 is FYNNEI in the germline V gene. V was clipped by 8 bases and J by 4 bases, with 8 bases between them.

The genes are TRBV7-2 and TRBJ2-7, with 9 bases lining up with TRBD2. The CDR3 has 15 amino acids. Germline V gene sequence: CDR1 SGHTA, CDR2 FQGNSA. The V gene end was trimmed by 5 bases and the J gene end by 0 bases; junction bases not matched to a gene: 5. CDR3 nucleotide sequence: TGTGCCAGCAGCGCCTCTAGCGGGGTCTCCTACGAGCAGTACTTC. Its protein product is CASSASSGVSYEQYF.

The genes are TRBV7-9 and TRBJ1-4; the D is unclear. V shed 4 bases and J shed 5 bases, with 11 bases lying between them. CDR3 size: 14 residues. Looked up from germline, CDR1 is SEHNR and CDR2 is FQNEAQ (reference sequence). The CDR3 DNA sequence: TGTGCCAGCAGCTCTCCCTCAGGCAATGAAAAACTGTTTTTT. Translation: CASSSPSGNEKLFF.

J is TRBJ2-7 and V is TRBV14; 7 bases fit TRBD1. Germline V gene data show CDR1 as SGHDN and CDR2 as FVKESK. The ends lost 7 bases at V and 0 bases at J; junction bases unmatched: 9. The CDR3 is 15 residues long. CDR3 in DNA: TGTGCCAGCAAGAGAACAGGGGACCACTCCTACGAGCAGTACTTC. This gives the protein CASKRTGDHSYEQYF. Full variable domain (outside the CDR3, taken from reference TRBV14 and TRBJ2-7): EAGVTQFPSHSVIEKGQTVTLRCDPISGHDNLYWYRRVMGKEIKFLLHFVKESKQDESGMPNNRFLAERTGGTYSTLKVQPAELEDSGVYFCASKRTGDHSYEQYFGPGTRLTVT.

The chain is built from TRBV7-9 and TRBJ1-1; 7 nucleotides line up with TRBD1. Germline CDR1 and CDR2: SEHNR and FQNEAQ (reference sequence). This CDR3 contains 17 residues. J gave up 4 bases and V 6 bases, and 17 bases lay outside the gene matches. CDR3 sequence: CASSLGGFLGRGTEAFF. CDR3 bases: TGTGCCAGCAGTCTAGGGGGCTTTTTGGGGCGGGGCACTGAAGCTTTCTTT.

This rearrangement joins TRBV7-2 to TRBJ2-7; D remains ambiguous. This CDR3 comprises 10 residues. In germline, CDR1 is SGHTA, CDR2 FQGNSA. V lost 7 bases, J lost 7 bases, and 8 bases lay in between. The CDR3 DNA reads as TGTGCCAGCATCAATTATGAGCAGTACTTC. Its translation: CASINYEQYF.

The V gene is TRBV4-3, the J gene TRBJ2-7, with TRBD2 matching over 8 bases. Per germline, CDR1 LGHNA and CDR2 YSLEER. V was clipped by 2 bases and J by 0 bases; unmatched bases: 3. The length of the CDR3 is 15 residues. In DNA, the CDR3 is TGCGCCAGCAGCCAACGTCGGGAGGGCTCCTACGAGCAGTACTTC. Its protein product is CASSQRREGSYEQYF.

CDR3 DNA: TGTGCCATCAGACCCGACAGGGCGGGGTCCGAGCAGTACTTC. Its protein is CAIRPDRAGSEQYF. The chain uses TRBV10-3 and TRBJ2-7, with a weak D call TRBD1 (7 bases). The CDR3 is 14 residues long. Trimming shortened V by 6 bases and J by 6 bases, and 18 bases separated the two germline ends. The germline CDR1 and CDR2 sequences are ENHRY and SYGVKD.

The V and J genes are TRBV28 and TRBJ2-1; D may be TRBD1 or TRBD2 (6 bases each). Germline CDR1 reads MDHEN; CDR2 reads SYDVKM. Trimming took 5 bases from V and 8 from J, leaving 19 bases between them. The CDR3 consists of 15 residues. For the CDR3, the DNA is TGTGCCAGCAGTCCCCTGGGCGCGGGACAAGATGAGCAGTTCTTC. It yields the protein CASSPLGAGQDEQFF.